The 4 T cell receptor beta chains reported below all come from one sample, sequenced in a study of T cell repertoires in cytomegalovirus infection. In TCRdb, the reads were re-called with MiXCR into one record per CDR3 protein. The sample has approximately 700,000 distinct CDR3 sequences; roughly 35% are singletons. The sequenced sample consisted of PBMCs. The receptor set was obtained from a human donor in good health (CMV status not recorded). Some clones in this sample may be carry-over from other donors' samples.

In this sample, this clonotype turned up many times. The chain links TRBV7-2 to TRBJ2-3, with D uncertain. CDR1 SGHTA and CDR2 FQGNSA come from the germline V gene. This CDR3 has 12 amino acids. V lost 1 base and J lost 6, with 5 bases in between. This CDR3 reads CASSLVWDTQYF. The CDR3 DNA follows: TGTGCCAGCAGCTTAGTTTGGGATACGCAGTATTTT. Together with reference TRBV7-2 and TRBJ2-3, the CDR3 gives the full variable domain: GAGVSQSPSNKVTEKGKDVELRCDPISGHTALYWYRQSLGQGLEFLIYFQGNSAPDKSGLPSDRFSAERTGGSVSTLTIQRTQQEDSAVYLCASSLVWDTQYFGPGTRLTVL.

J is TRBJ2-1 and V is TRBV5-1, with 9 bases fitting TRBD2. Germline trimming cut 0 bases from V and 8 bases from J; bases unmatched to any gene: 12. Germline CDR1 is SGHRS and CDR2 is YFSETQ. This CDR3 contains 17 residues. The CDR3: CASSLGPSGLAGHEQFF. CDR3 coding DNA: TGCGCCAGCAGCTTGGGGCCTTCGGGACTAGCCGGGCATGAGCAGTTCTTC.

This clonotype was counted only a few times. The chain employs TRBV6-2 or TRBV6-3 and TRBJ1-4, with unresolved D. V was trimmed by 4 bases and J by 12 bases, leaving 15 bases between them. Looked up from germline, CDR1 is MNHEY and CDR2 is SVGEGT. This CDR3 is built from 13 residues. CDR3 DNA sequence: TGTGCCAGCAGTTCTCCCCCTGGACGTCAACTGTTTTTT. It specifies CASSSPPGRQLFF.

This clonotype has more than one count but fewer than ten. The rearrangement links TRBV6-5 to TRBJ2-7; D may be TRBD1 (5 bases). Trimming shortened V by 2 bases and J by 6 bases, and 14 bases separated the two germline ends. From germline, CDR1 is MNHEY and CDR2 SVGAGI. The CDR3 has 14 residues. The CDR3 region has the DNA TGTGCCAGCAGTTACCGACCAGGGTTGGGCGAGCAGTACTTC. Translating gives CASSYRPGLGEQYF.